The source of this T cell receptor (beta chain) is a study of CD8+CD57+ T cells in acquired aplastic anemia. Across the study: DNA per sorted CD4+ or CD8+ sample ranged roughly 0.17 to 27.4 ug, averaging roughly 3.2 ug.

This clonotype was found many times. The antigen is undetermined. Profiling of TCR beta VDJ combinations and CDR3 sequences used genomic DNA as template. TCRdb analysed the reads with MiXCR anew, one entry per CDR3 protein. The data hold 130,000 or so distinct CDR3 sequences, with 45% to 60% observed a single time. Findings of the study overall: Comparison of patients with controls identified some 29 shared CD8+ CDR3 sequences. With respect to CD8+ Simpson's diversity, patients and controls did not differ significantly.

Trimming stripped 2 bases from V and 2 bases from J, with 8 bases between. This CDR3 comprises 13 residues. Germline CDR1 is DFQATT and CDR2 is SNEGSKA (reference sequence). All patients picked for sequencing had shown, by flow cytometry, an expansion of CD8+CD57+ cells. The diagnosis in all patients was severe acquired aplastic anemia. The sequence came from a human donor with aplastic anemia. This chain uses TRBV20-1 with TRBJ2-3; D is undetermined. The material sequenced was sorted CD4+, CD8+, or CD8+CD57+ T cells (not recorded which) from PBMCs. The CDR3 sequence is CSARSGATDTQYF. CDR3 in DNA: TGCAGTGCTAGAAGTGGTGCCACAGATACGCAGTATTTT.